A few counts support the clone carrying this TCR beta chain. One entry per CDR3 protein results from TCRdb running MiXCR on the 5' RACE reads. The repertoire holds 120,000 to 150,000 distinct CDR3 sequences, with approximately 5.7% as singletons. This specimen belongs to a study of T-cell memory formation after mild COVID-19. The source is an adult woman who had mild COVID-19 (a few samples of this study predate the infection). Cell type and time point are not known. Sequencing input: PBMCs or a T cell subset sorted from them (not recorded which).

The CDR3 loop is CARSSHTQYF. DNA for the CDR3: TGTGCCAGGTCATCACATACGCAGTATTTT. The rearrangement links TRBV7-9 to TRBJ2-3, with D unresolved. Germline V lookup: CDR1 SEHNR, CDR2 FQNEAQ (reference sequence). The CDR3 consists of 10 residues. With 9 bases removed from V and 7 bases from J, the gap between germline ends came to 8 bases.